Below are 29 T cell receptor beta chains sequenced from a single sample in a study of patients and donors after allogeneic stem cell transplantation. In TCRdb, the RT-PCR reads were re-called with MiXCR into one record per CDR3 protein. The top ten hold roughly 6.4% of the sample, which has about a million distinct CDR3 sequences, 15% to 20% seen once. The material sequenced was blood, either unsorted or a sorted T cell fraction (not recorded which). These receptors originate from a human donor who was either an allogeneic HSCT recipient or a stem cell or donor lymphocyte infusion donor (not recorded which). It is not recorded whose cells these are; they may come from a transplant donor.

This clonotype showed up just a few times. This chain connects TRBV12-3 or TRBV12-4 to TRBJ2-1; D is unresolved. V lost 8 bases and J lost 7, with 12 bases in between. The CDR3 spans 12 residues. CDR3 in DNA: TGTGCCAGCCGTCCTGTCGGGAATGAGCAGTTCTTC. The encoded protein is CASRPVGNEQFF.

This clonotype has more than one count but fewer than ten. The chain is built from TRBV2 and TRBJ1-1, with D unresolved. V was pared by 3 bases and J by 8 bases, with 10 bases between. In germline, CDR1 is SNHLY, CDR2 FYNNEI. This CDR3 spans 12 amino acids. The CDR3 here is CASSEGWLEAFF. The CDR3, as DNA: TGTGCCAGCAGTGAGGGGTGGTTGGAAGCTTTCTTT.

The V call is TRBV29-1, the J call TRBJ1-3; D unresolved. V was shortened by 5 bases and J by 1 base, with 15 bases between the two germline ends. This CDR3 is 15 amino acids long. CDR1 and CDR2 (germline): SQVTM, ANQGSEA. The CDR3 loop reads CSVRTGSVSGNTIYF. The CDR3 nucleotides read TGCAGCGTTAGGACCGGTTCTGTGTCTGGAAACACCATATATTTT. Using reference TRBV29-1 and TRBJ1-3 for the parts outside the CDR3, the full variable domain is SAVISQKPSRDICQRGTSLTIQCQVDSQVTMMFWYRQQPGQSLTLIATANQGSEATYESGFVIDKFPISRPNLTFSTLTVSNMSPEDSSIYLCSVRTGSVSGNTIYFGEGSWLTVV.

This clonotype was observed many times. The chain joins TRBV5-1 to TRBJ2-1; 7 nucleotides align to TRBD1. Germline V gene sequence: CDR1 SGHRS, CDR2 YFSETQ. The CDR3 has 15 amino acids. The V gene end was trimmed by 4 bases and the J gene end by 7 bases; junction bases not matched to a gene: 11. CDR3 DNA sequence: TGCGCCAGCAGCCCTGACAGGGTATTTATAAATGAGCAGTTCTTC. Translating gives CASSPDRVFINEQFF.

In its sample, this clonotype was seen a few times. J is TRBJ2-7 and V is TRBV12-3 or TRBV12-4, with 9 bases aligning to TRBD1. CDR3 length: 14 residues. V trimming: 6 bases; J trimming: 6 bases; junction bases outside the gene matches: 9. CDR3 DNA sequence: TGTGCCAGCAGGAGCCCGGGACAGGGTGGCGAGCAGTACTTC. Its protein is CASRSPGQGGEQYF.

This clonotype turned up a few times. This chain joins TRBV29-1 and TRBJ2-2; D may be TRBD2 (5 bases). Germline CDR1 reads SQVTM; CDR2 reads ANQGSEA. Trimming removed 4 bases at V and 4 bases at J, with 10 bases between. This CDR3 comprises 13 residues. CDR3 region: CSVARAGTGELFF. The CDR3, as DNA: TGCAGCGTTGCGCGGGCGGGCACCGGGGAGCTGTTTTTT.

V is TRBV4-1 and J is TRBJ1-1; D gene unclear. Germline assignment: CDR1 MGHRA and CDR2 YSYEKL. Trimming stripped 0 bases from V and 3 bases from J, with 8 bases between. The CDR3 has 14 residues. This chain's CDR3 is CASSQDVGDTEAFF. The CDR3 DNA follows: TGCGCCAGCAGCCAAGATGTTGGAGACACTGAAGCTTTCTTT.

DNA for the CDR3: TGTGCCAGCAGTCCTACTAGCAGGGTGGCCAATGAGCAGTTCTTC. It encodes CASSPTSRVANEQFF. The chain links TRBV6-1 to TRBJ2-1; D might be TRBD2 (6 bases). V lost 5 bases and J 6 bases, leaving 17 bases between the germline ends. The CDR3 is 15 amino acids. Per the germline V gene, CDR1 is MNHNS and CDR2 is SASEGT.

This chain connects TRBV27 to TRBJ1-4; 10 nucleotides match TRBD1. V was pared by 3 bases and J by 6 bases, with 1 base of the junction left unmatched. Germline values: CDR1 MNHEY, CDR2 SMNVEV (reference sequence). This CDR3 has 14 residues. CDR3 in amino acids: CASSFGTGDEKLFF. In DNA form, the CDR3 reads TGTGCCAGCAGTTTCGGGACAGGGGATGAAAAACTGTTTTTT.

This clonotype was detected ten times or more. The chain is built from TRBV6-5 and TRBJ1-2, with D possibly being TRBD1 (6 bases). The CDR3 is 12 amino acids. V was trimmed by 5 bases and J by 6 bases, leaving 10 bases between them. Germline assignment: CDR1 MNHEY and CDR2 SVGAGI. The CDR3 reads CASSRGGNGYTF. CDR3 nucleotide sequence: TGTGCCAGCAGTAGGGGGGGAAATGGCTACACCTTC.

This clonotype has only a few counts. The gene calls are TRBV18 and TRBJ2-1; D uncertain. Trimming cost V 0 bases and J 6 bases, with 6 bases left between them. The germline gives CDR1 KGHSH, CDR2 LQKENI. This CDR3 comprises 13 residues. The CDR3 sequence is CASSPPNGNEQFF. For the CDR3, the DNA is TGTGCCAGCTCACCACCGAACGGCAATGAGCAGTTCTTC. The variable domain in full, completed from reference TRBV18 and TRBJ2-1, reads NAGVMQNPRHLVRRRGQEARLRCSPMKGHSHVYWYRQLPEEGLKFMVYLQKENIIDESGMPKERFSAEFPKEGPSILRIQQVVRGDSAAYFCASSPPNGNEQFFGPGTRLTVL.

The chain is built from TRBV20-1 and TRBJ2-5; the match to TRBD2 covers 10 bases. CDR1 is DFQATT and CDR2 is SNEGSKA in the germline V gene (reference sequence). This CDR3 region has 16 residues. In DNA, the CDR3 is TGCAGCCAAAGAAGTAGCGGGGGGAACTCGAGGGCGACCCAGTACTTC. Amino acid sequence: CSQRSSGGNSRATQYF.

The chain recombines TRBV2 with TRBJ2-1; a possible D gene is TRBD2 (6 bases). Trimming left V 8 bases short and J 8 bases short, with 19 bases between. Germline V CDR1 and CDR2: SNHLY, FYNNEI. The CDR3 runs to 14 residues. CDR3 sequence reads: CASCGRGPGDEQFF. Written as DNA, the CDR3 is TGTGCCAGCTGCGGGCGGGGACCTGGGGATGAGCAGTTCTTC.

This clonotype appeared many times. The rearrangement uses TRBV12-3 or TRBV12-4 and TRBJ2-2, with D possibly being TRBD1 (6 bases). This CDR3 spans 14 amino acids. With 4 bases removed from V and 4 bases from J, the gap between germline ends came to 10 bases. The CDR3 nucleotides are TGTGCCAGCAGTTCGACAGGAGGCACCGGGGAGCTGTTTTTT. Its protein product is CASSSTGGTGELFF.

The chain carries TRBV5-6 and TRBJ1-5, with D unclear. Trimming removed 1 base at V and 5 bases at J, with 10 bases between. This CDR3 has 14 residues. The germline V gene has CDR1 SGHDT and CDR2 YYEEEE. The CDR3 sequence is CASSLYTLDQPQHF. CDR3 sequence (DNA): TGTGCCAGCAGCTTGTACACCTTGGATCAGCCCCAGCATTTT.

This clonotype was detected ten times or more. The chain joins TRBV29-1 to TRBJ2-6, with no clear D. The CDR3 totals 13 residues. Trimming shortened V by 3 bases and J by 1 base, and 4 bases separated the two germline ends. In germline, CDR1 is SQVTM, CDR2 ANQGSEA. DNA for the CDR3: TGCAGCGTTGAGAGATCTGGGGCCAACGTCCTGACTTTC. Protein sequence: CSVERSGANVLTF.

In the case of this clonotype: The junction and the germline gene differ at one end; a read error may be behind it. The chain combines TRBV7-9 with TRBJ1-6, with TRBD1 as a possible D gene (6 bases). Germline CDR1 SEHNR, CDR2 FQNEAQ (reference sequence). This CDR3 spans 17 amino acids. CDR3 DNA sequence: TGTACCAGCAGCGGGGGGCTACAGGGCTCCTATAATTCACCCCTCCACTTT. Its protein is CTSSGGLQGSYNSPLHF.

The gene calls are TRBV24-1 and TRBJ2-3; 8 bases are a match to TRBD2. The germline V gene encodes CDR1 KGHDR and CDR2 SFDVKD. The CDR3 is 15 amino acids. The J segment lost 11 bases and the V segment lost 3 bases, leaving 12 bases of the junction unmatched. The chain's CDR3 is CATSDPTSVGIGQYF. DNA for the CDR3: TGTGCCACCAGTGATCCGACTAGCGTGGGCATAGGGCAGTATTTT.

This clonotype was recorded many times. The chain has TRBV10-3 and TRBJ1-6; tentative D call: TRBD1 (6 bases). CDR1 is ENHRY, CDR2 SYGVKD, per germline. The CDR3 runs to 15 residues. Trimming took 6 bases from V and 7 from J, leaving 16 bases between them. The CDR3: CAIRVGQLPNSPLHF. The CDR3 DNA reads TGTGCCATCAGAGTTGGACAGCTCCCGAATTCACCCCTCCACTTT.

This clonotype was seen only a few times. The V call is TRBV7-2, the J call TRBJ2-5, with TRBD2 identical over 11 bases. With 5 bases clipped from V and 1 base from J, the junction kept 6 bases outside the gene matches. Germline-derived CDR1 and CDR2 are SGHTA and FQGNSA. The CDR3 extends over 16 amino acids. The CDR3: CASSHTSGGFQETQYF. CDR3 in DNA: TGTGCCAGCAGCCACACTAGCGGGGGATTCCAAGAGACCCAGTACTTC.

The rearrangement joins TRBV11-2 to TRBJ2-5; D is perhaps TRBD1 or TRBD2 (6 bases each). Per the germline V gene, CDR1 is SGHAT and CDR2 is FQNNGV. The CDR3 spans 16 residues. Trimming removed 1 base at V and 2 bases at J, with 14 bases between. The CDR3 sequence is CASSLAVTGRQETQYF. In nucleotides, the CDR3 is TGTGCCAGCAGCTTAGCGGTAACAGGGAGGCAAGAGACCCAGTACTTC.

The sample holds a few counts of this clonotype. The chain carries TRBV6-5 and TRBJ2-1; D uncertain. V lost 0 bases and J 7 bases, leaving 13 bases between the germline ends. The germline CDR1 and CDR2 sequences are MNHEY and SVGAGI. The CDR3 spans 15 residues. This CDR3 is CASSYSTAPRNEQFF. In DNA, the CDR3 is TGTGCCAGCAGTTACTCGACCGCCCCGCGGAATGAGCAGTTCTTC.

V and J are TRBV6-1 and TRBJ2-5; D remains unclear. The CDR3 contains 11 residues. The V gene lost 1 base and the J gene lost 7 bases, with 4 bases spanning the gap. Germline values: CDR1 MNHNS, CDR2 SASEGT. The CDR3 spells CASSEGATQYF. Here the CDR3 DNA reads TGTGCCAGCAGTGAAGGGGCGACCCAGTACTTC.

The sample holds a few counts of this clonotype. The chain combines TRBV5-1 with TRBJ2-3; TRBD2 matches 9 bases. Trimming took 1 base from V and 1 from J; bases not matched to a gene: 4. Germline loops: CDR1 SGHRS, CDR2 YFSETQ. CDR3 length: 16 amino acids. CDR3 amino acids: CASSLRSGGGTDTQYF. CDR3 bases: TGCGCCAGCAGCTTGCGTAGCGGGGGAGGCACAGATACGCAGTATTTT.

The V gene is TRBV12-3 or TRBV12-4, the J gene TRBJ2-7; D might be TRBD2 (5 bases). Trimming stripped 3 bases from V and 3 bases from J, with 15 bases between. This CDR3 is built from 15 residues. The CDR3 spells CASSLRSSGNYEQYF. CDR3 bases: TGTGCCAGCAGTTTGAGGTCGAGCGGTAACTACGAGCAGTACTTC.

The sample holds a few counts of this clonotype. V is TRBV5-1 and J is TRBJ2-1; TRBD2 aligns across 13 bases. CDR3 length equals 17 residues. Losses at the gene ends were 0 bases for V and 3 bases for J; bases not matched to a gene: 3. Germline V lookup: CDR1 SGHRS, CDR2 YFSETQ. This CDR3 reads CASSLETSGRLYNEQFF. The CDR3 nucleotides read TGCGCCAGCAGCTTGGAGACTAGCGGGAGGCTCTACAATGAGCAGTTCTTC.

The chain employs TRBV4-2 and TRBJ2-1, with 9 bases lining up with TRBD2. Germline values: CDR1 LGHNA, CDR2 YNFKEQ. The CDR3 sequence is 19 residues long. Trimming removed 1 base from V and 6 bases from J; junction bases left unmatched: 16. The CDR3 DNA follows: TGTGCCAGCAGCCAAGTGGCGGGACTAGCCGTTAGGAAGGCCAATGAGCAGTTCTTC. Protein sequence: CASSQVAGLAVRKANEQFF.

The chain joins TRBV11-2 to TRBJ2-7; D tentatively fits TRBD1 or TRBD2 (5 bases each). The V end was cut by 5 bases, the J end by 7 bases, with 21 bases between. The CDR3 contains 15 residues. Germline-derived CDR1 and CDR2 are SGHAT and FQNNGV. CDR3 DNA sequence: TGTGCCAGCAGCCTATTGGGACGGAGCTCTGGGGAGCAGTACTTC. The encoded protein is CASSLLGRSSGEQYF.

This clonotype was recorded at least ten times. V usage is TRBV6-1 and J usage is TRBJ1-1, with TRBD1 matching over 10 bases. Germline lookup yields CDR1 MNHNS and CDR2 SASEGT. This CDR3 is 13 amino acids long. V trimming: 5 bases; J trimming: 8 bases; junction bases outside the gene matches: 5. CDR3 in DNA: TGTGCCAGCAGTACGACAGGGGGCAGGGAAGCTTTCTTT. Protein product: CASSTTGGREAFF.